This T cell receptor (beta chain) is from a study of cytomegalovirus exposure and HLA in healthy donors (dated by TCRdb to between 2016 and 2019). Context from the whole study: According to an earlier analysis of a few hundred of the donors, about 179 million T cells yielded approximately 120 million unique TCR beta sequences and roughly 280 Gb of sequence data. An early release that covered more than 550 HLA-typed donors contained about 290 gigabases of sequencing data and tens of millions of unique TCR sequences. Of the 350 to 400 genotyped donors, over 65% fell in the genetic ancestry cluster associated with self-reported Caucasian donors. The study aimed to test whether cataloging public T cell receptors could reveal signatures of past pathogen exposure. The study used immunosequencing to profile the T cell repertoires of 666 subjects and linked those repertoires to cytomegalovirus serostatus. A separate validation cohort of roughly 120 different subjects was used in addition to the roughly 700-subject first cohort. To predict cytomegalovirus infection status, the study brought together high-throughput TCR immunosequencing, statistical association of individual TCRs with disease status, and machine learning. A later analysis re-analyzed previously published TCR beta repertoires from 650 to 800 donors and added high-resolution HLA genotyping to study TCR occurrence patterns. In the later analysis, no new phenotypic data were used to find candidate immune exposures; instead, reliance was placed on TCR beta sequences and their occurrence across donors. An earlier analysis of around 540 of the donors applied high-throughput TCR beta sequencing to assess whether each TCR beta V gene segment acted as functional or pseudogenic. Alongside the repertoire data, information on donor age, sex, ethnicity and CMV serostatus was compiled. A later genetic analysis used genome-wide SNP genotypes for about 65% of the 666 donors, treating that subset as a discovery cohort. Every discovery cohort repertoire had been produced on one sequencing platform. HLA typing included class I and class II loci at four-digit resolution. The number of donors typed differed by locus, with 629-630 for A, B, C, DRB1 and DQB1, roughly 520 for DQA1, 606 for DPA1, and roughly 450 for DPB1. Four or five DR-DQ haplotypes were handled as single units for association and clustering because linkage in the cohort was strong. On average, roughly 250,000 unique TCR beta nucleotide sequences were sequenced per donor among some 430 genotyped donors of the cohort, with around 19% of those sequences being non-productive.

What the study reported, not specific to this receptor: A group of highly shared sequence variants was considered likely to be a technical artifact of the sequencing pipeline. According to the authors, the approach could potentially be generalized to other disease states and immunological phenotypes. Strong co-occurrence of HLA alleles, especially DR and DQ, made assigning TCR associations to individual alleles difficult. A later analysis reported that several top co-occurrence clusters appeared linked to parvovirus B19, influenza, CMV and Epstein-Barr virus. The study listed 164 TCR beta chains as associated with cytomegalovirus. In a later analysis, most CMV-associated TCR beta chains were found to appear HLA-restricted, with HLA associations seemingly driven largely by CMV exposure. In a later analysis, TCR association rates were found to vary across HLA loci, with the most associated TCRs seen for DRB1 alleles and the fewest for HLA-C alleles. In vitro tests confirmed that a few of the cytomegalovirus-associated TCR beta chains recognize cytomegalovirus antigens. Across donors, most TCR sequences were observed very rarely, whereas some public TCRs were present in many individuals. In an earlier analysis of around 600 of the donors, most TCR beta V segments appeared in productive rearrangements about 87% or about 30% of the time, broadly matching IMGT annotations. Cytomegalovirus status was reported to be diagnosed by the classifier with high specificity and sensitivity in both the original and validation cohorts. Because HLA typing was unavailable for some donors at each locus, only the typed subset was used in association tests. In a later analysis, 16,951 TCR beta sequences were associated with specific HLA alleles at a false discovery rate of 0.05. Correlated functional status among segregating V segments might be attributable to linkage disequilibrium, but an unknown experimental factor could not be ruled out. Compared with equally common non-associated chains, HLA-associated TCR beta chains in a later analysis were more clonally expanded and had lower generation probabilities. This cohort had only TCR beta chains sequenced, and the lack of alpha or paired-chain data limited which features could be detected. The 87-base-pair reads could not distinguish some IMGT-functional V segments, including TRBV6-2 and TRBV6-3, so those segments were excluded. According to a later genetic analysis, donors in an Asian-associated ancestry cluster had fewer N-insertions in productive TCRs than the approximately 670-donor mean. The presence/absence analyses assumed that sequencing depth was roughly uniform across donors, and that assumption may not be true. A further reported finding was that TCR beta sequences accurately predicted the HLA-A and HLA-B alleles for most subjects in the first cohort. For the cohort, immune exposure information was limited to CMV serostatus. The earlier analysis of almost 600 of the donors excluded over 15 rarely observed V segments, including chromosome 9 orphons, because counts were too low. In a later genetic analysis, a missense DCLRE1C variant was associated with V-gene and J-gene trimming of TCR beta chains, and the association was replicated in an independent cohort.

V has 7 bases trimmed and J has 7 bases trimmed; junction bases matching no gene number 6. The CDR3 contains 13 residues, cysteine and phenylalanine counted. Only CDR3 DNA remains: 39 bases, in frame from the first base. For CDR1 and CDR2, the germline V gene lists SQVTM and ANQGSEA. On this clone: The antigen it binds to is not known. Nothing much larger sits one base from this clone, and base qualities are not available.

Receptor libraries were prepared by the immunoSEQ multiplex PCR assay. For the multiplex PCR, a mixture combining 60 forward primers for TCR Vbeta segments and 13 reverse primers for TCR Jbeta segments was used. The CDR3 region of rearranged TCR beta genes was amplified from genomic DNA with a multiplex PCR assay. Amplified TCR beta libraries were sequenced as 87-base-pair reads on the Illumina HiSeq System. On the authors' methods: A later analysis counted about 80 million unique TCR beta chains across the 550 to 800 repertoires, and 9.5 million to 11 million of these chains were shared by at least two donors. Raw reads were error-corrected and collapsed into unique sequences by a nearest-neighbor algorithm in which closely related sequences were merged to remove PCR and sequencing errors. V, D and J gene segments were assigned by aligning CDR3 sequences to IMGT reference sequences. For a sequence to be retained, a match of at least six nucleotides to both a V gene segment and a J gene segment was required. Rearrangements were called productive when the CDR3 lacked stop codons and stayed in frame with V and J; all others were non-productive. CDR3 was defined according to IMGT convention as the region running from the second conserved V-encoded cysteine to the conserved J-encoded phenylalanine. The earlier analysis of 450 to 750 of the donors excluded any sequence lacking an unambiguous match to a single V gene segment. An earlier analysis of 550 to 650 of the donors classified V segments as functional when productive rearrangements were above 56.7% and as segregating when the standard deviation between donors was above 5%. A statistical classification framework was developed to diagnose cytomegalovirus status using the catalog of TCR beta chain sequences. A later analysis assigned V and J genes by comparing TCR nucleotide sequences with IMGT/GENE-DB human TR gene sequences. Using the TCRdist pipeline, a later analysis assigned CDR3 sequences along with most-parsimonious VDJ recombination scenarios. A later analysis defined each TCR beta chain by its CDR3 amino acid sequence plus V-gene family, and excluded reads lacking a unique V-gene family. A later analysis removed 500 to 650 highly shared, low-generation-probability nucleotide sequences to deal with suspected cross-contamination and a sequencing artifact. For each public chain, a later analysis derived a clonal expansion index from normalized ranks of inferred template counts within each repertoire. Generation probabilities in a later analysis came from a VDJ recombination model fitted to out-of-frame rearrangements, and those results were checked against IGoR. In a later analysis, hypergeometric tests were used to score TCR-TCR, TCR-HLA and TCR-CMV co-occurrence, with a repertoire-size bias correction applied to TCR pairs. A later analysis estimated false discovery rates by permuting HLA or CMV assignments 20 times. A later analysis grouped co-occurring TCRs with DBSCAN, adding TCRdist sequence similarity when clustering within HLA-allele-positive subsets. Repertoires with fewer than 30,000 or more than 120,000 public chains were left out of co-occurrence clustering, as were a handful of repertoires with anomalous nucleotide sharing. As stored in TCRdb, this immuneACCESS dataset retains in-frame rearrangements with V and J assigned. A fraction of the clones does not appear; measured against another copy, unresolved V genes explain less than half of the discrepancy, and the remainder lacks a known reason. That table gives V, J and clone size, and the DNA gave D and trimming. The sample table contains about 150,000 clones; only one count was recorded for 65% to 85% of them. 1.3% of the sample rests with the top ten.

The cohort consisted of approximately 670 healthy bone marrow donors. Cohort members were all nominally healthy when sampled, although unrecorded immune exposures were likely present. The donor was CMV seropositive and was included in the group of approximately 310 seropositive cohort members. Every donor gave a peripheral blood sample, and the peripheral blood mononuclear cells from that sample were used for TCR beta sequencing. The Qiagen DNeasy Blood Extraction Kit was used to extract genomic DNA from the blood cell samples. The receptor chain draws on TRBV29-1 and TRBJ1-6, with 8 central nucleotides matching TRBD1. The sequencing input was PBMCs. The source of this sequence is a man aged 50 to 60 in good health and CMV-seropositive. The CDR3 in this case is CSAQGARNSPLHF. In nucleotides, the sequence is TGCAGCGCCCAGGGGGCGCGAAATTCACCCCTCCACTTT.